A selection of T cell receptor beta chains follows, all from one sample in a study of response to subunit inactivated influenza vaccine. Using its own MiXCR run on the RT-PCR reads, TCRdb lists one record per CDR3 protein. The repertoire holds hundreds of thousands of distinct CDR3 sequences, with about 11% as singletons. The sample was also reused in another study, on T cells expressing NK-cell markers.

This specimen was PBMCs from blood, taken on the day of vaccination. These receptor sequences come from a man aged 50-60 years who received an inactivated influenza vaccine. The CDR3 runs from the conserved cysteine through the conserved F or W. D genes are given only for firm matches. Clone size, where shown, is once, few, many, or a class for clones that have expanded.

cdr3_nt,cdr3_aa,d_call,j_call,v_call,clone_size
TGCAGCGTTGAAGGTGTCACAGATACGCAGTATTTT,CSVEGVTDTQYF,.,TRBJ2-3,TRBV29-1,few
TGTGCCAGTAGTGAGACAGAGAACTATGGCTACACCTTC,CASSETENYGYTF,.,TRBJ1-2,TRBV19,.
TGTGCCAGCAGTTACTCGAAACAATACAGGGTATCTGGTGAGACCCAGTACTTC,CASSYSKQYRVSGETQYF,.,TRBJ2-5,TRBV6-5,few
TGTGCCAGCAGTTTTACGGGAGGCTACGGCAATGAGCAGTTCTTC,CASSFTGGYGNEQFF,TRBD2,TRBJ2-1,TRBV28,few
TGTGCCATCGGGAGGGACTCCTACGAGCAGTACTTC,CAIGRDSYEQYF,TRBD2,TRBJ2-7,TRBV10-3,.
TGTGCCAGCAGTTCGGGGGTACAGGGGAATCAGCCCCAGCATTTT,CASSSGVQGNQPQHF,TRBD1,TRBJ1-5,TRBV6-5,few
TGCGCCAGCAGCTTGGAGTTTACAGATACGCAGTATTTT,CASSLEFTDTQYF,.,TRBJ2-3,TRBV5-1,many
TGCAGTGCTTCGACGGGACCCTCAAACATTCAGTACTTC,CSASTGPSNIQYF,.,TRBJ2-4,TRBV20-1,.
TGTGCCATCAGTGAGTCTCCAGGAAGGGTCATTGGTGAGCAGTTCTTC,CAISESPGRVIGEQFF,.,TRBJ2-1,TRBV10-3,.
TGTGCCAGTCAGCCCGGACGGGGCTACAATGAGCAGTTCTTC,CASQPGRGYNEQFF,.,TRBJ2-1,TRBV2,many
TGTGCCAGCAGTTACCGGGAGATGCGGACCGGGGAGCTGTTTTTT,CASSYREMRTGELFF,.,TRBJ2-2,TRBV6-5,many
TGCAGTGCTAGAGGCCGCGACAGGGAGACCTACACCTTC,CSARGRDRETYTF,TRBD1,TRBJ1-2,TRBV20-1,few
TGTGCCAGCAGCCCCTGGGGTCCGAGAGGGGAGCAGTACTTC,CASSPWGPRGEQYF,.,TRBJ2-7,TRBV2,few
TGTGCCAGCAGCCGGACCCCCGTGGGGACCCAGTACTTC,CASSRTPVGTQYF,.,TRBJ2-5,TRBV7-9,.
TGTGCCACCAGCGTGGACAGGCTTAATGAAAAACTGTTTTTT,CATSVDRLNEKLFF,TRBD1,TRBJ1-4,TRBV15,.
TGTGCCAGCAGCTTAGACAGGTTCGGGGAGCTGTTTTTT,CASSLDRFGELFF,.,TRBJ2-2,TRBV6-5,.
TGTGCCAGCAGCCGGACCGCTCACTACAATGAGCAGTTCTTC,CASSRTAHYNEQFF,.,TRBJ2-1,TRBV6-1,many
TGCAGTGCTGTTCCGACAGGGCAAGAGACCCAGTACTTC,CSAVPTGQETQYF,TRBD1,TRBJ2-5,TRBV20-1,.
TGCGCCAGCAGCTTGGGTTCCTGGGGGCTGGCAACCTACGAGCAGTACTTC,CASSLGSWGLATYEQYF,.,TRBJ2-7,TRBV5-1,few
TGTGCCATCACCGGACAGGGCACAGATACGCAGTATTTT,CAITGQGTDTQYF,TRBD1,TRBJ2-3,TRBV10-3,few
TGTGCCAGCAGCTCCCGAGCTAGCGGGAGTAACAATGAGCAGTTCTTC,CASSSRASGSNNEQFF,TRBD2,TRBJ2-1,TRBV7-3,few
TGTGCCTGGAGTGTAAGGGCGGGAGGGGCATCCGGGGAGCTGTTTTTT,CAWSVRAGGASGELFF,TRBD2,TRBJ2-2,TRBV30,.